Presented here are 17 T cell receptor beta chains from one specimen sequenced in a study of T-cell memory formation after mild COVID-19. TCRdb called the 5' RACE reads again in MiXCR, with one record for every CDR3 protein. The table includes around 160,000 distinct CDR3 sequences, more than 9% detected once. The specimen sequenced was PBMCs or a T cell subset sorted from them (not recorded which). These receptors came from a young man who had mild COVID-19 (a few samples of this study predate the infection). Cell type and time point are not known.

The sample holds many counts of this clonotype. The gene calls are TRBV7-9 and TRBJ2-1, with D perhaps assigned TRBD1 or TRBD2 (6 bases each). There are 19 residues in the CDR3. Germline values: CDR1 SEHNR, CDR2 FQNEAQ (reference sequence). Trimming stripped 5 bases from V and 0 bases from J, with 23 bases between. Here the CDR3 reads CASSPRDGTGASSYNEQFF. The CDR3 bases are TGTGCCAGCAGCCCACGCGACGGTACGGGGGCCAGCTCCTACAATGAGCAGTTCTTC. Looking up the rest from reference TRBV7-9 and TRBJ2-1 gives the full variable domain: DTGVSQNPRHKITKRGQNVTFRCDPISEHNRLYWYRQTLGQGPEFLTYFQNEAQLEKSRLLSDRFSAERPKGSFSTLEIQRTEQGDSAMYLCASSPRDGTGASSYNEQFFGPGTRLTVL.

The CDR3 here is CASTGSGGAPIQNEQFF. The CDR3 DNA sequence: TGCGCCAGCACCGGAAGCGGGGGGGCGCCCATACAGAATGAGCAGTTCTTC. V gene TRBV5-1 combines with J gene TRBJ2-1, with 10 bases that match TRBD2. Trimming took 6 bases from V and 7 from J; bases not matched to a gene: 16. This CDR3 has 17 residues. CDR1 SGHRS and CDR2 YFSETQ come from the germline V gene.

This clonotype was observed many times. The chain joins TRBV7-2 to TRBJ2-3, with D possibly matching TRBD1 (5 bases). V was trimmed by 5 bases and J by 2 bases, leaving 11 bases between them. The CDR3 is 14 amino acids. Germline loops: CDR1 SGHTA, CDR2 FQGNSA. The CDR3 DNA reads TGTGCCAGCAGCCCCGAGGACACCACAGATACGCAGTATTTT. Amino acid sequence: CASSPEDTTDTQYF.

This clonotype was seen more than once but under ten times. The chain couples TRBV20-1 to TRBJ1-2; D is possibly TRBD1 (5 bases). Trimming stripped 2 bases from V and 0 bases from J, with 7 bases between. The CDR3 contains 13 residues. Germline loops: CDR1 DFQATT, CDR2 SNEGSKA (reference sequence). The CDR3 is CSARSGANYGYTF. Here the CDR3 DNA reads TGCAGTGCTAGATCGGGGGCTAACTATGGCTACACCTTC.

This clonotype has only a few counts. V gene TRBV6-2 or TRBV6-3 combines with J gene TRBJ2-1, with D unclear. Trimming stripped 8 bases from V and 3 bases from J, with 5 bases between. This CDR3 is 11 amino acids long. Germline assignment: CDR1 MNHEY and CDR2 SVGEGT. The CDR3 coding sequence is TGTGCCAGCCAAGACTACAATGAGCAGTTCTTC. Translated: CASQDYNEQFF.

CDR3 loop: CASRANSYEQYV. In DNA form, the CDR3 reads TGTGCCAGCAGGGCCAACTCCTACGAGCAGTACGTC. J is TRBJ2-7 and V is TRBV2; D ambiguous. V was trimmed by 6 bases and J by 0 bases, leaving 6 bases between them. CDR3 length: 12 amino acids. Germline V lookup: CDR1 SNHLY, CDR2 FYNNEI.

This clonotype was seen a handful of times. A read error may produce the germline difference seen at one junction end. This chain connects TRBV7-2 to TRBJ2-5; TRBD2 agrees at 9 bases. The CDR3 covers 14 residues. Per the germline V gene, CDR1 is SGHTA and CDR2 is FQGNSA. CDR3 residues: CASNLVAGGETQYF. CDR3 in DNA: TGTGCCAGCAACTTAGTGGCGGGAGGGGAGACCCAGTACTTC. Full variable domain (rest looked up from reference TRBV7-2 and TRBJ2-5): GAGVSQSPSNKVTEKGKDVELRCDPISGHTALYWYRQSLGQGLEFLIYFQGNSAPDKSGLPSDRFSAERTGGSVSTLTIQRTQQEDSAVYLCASNLVAGGETQYFGPGTRLLVL.

The CDR3 sequence: CASRLAVDTQYF. In DNA form, the CDR3 reads TGTGCCAGCAGGCTAGCGGTGGATACGCAGTATTTT. The chain combines TRBV6-2 or TRBV6-3 with TRBJ2-3; 7 positions match TRBD2. J was trimmed by 6 bases and V by 6 bases; bases with no gene match: 3. Germline CDR1 is MNHEY and CDR2 is SVGEGT. The CDR3 loop spans 12 amino acids.

This clonotype was picked up many times. V gene TRBV29-1 combines with J gene TRBJ2-5; 8 nucleotides agree with TRBD1. V gave up 6 bases and J gave up 6 bases; unmatched junction bases: 6. The V gene's germline CDR1 is SQVTM and CDR2 ANQGSEA. The CDR3 runs to 12 residues. The CDR3 DNA reads as TGCAGCGTGCTGGACAGGGTAAAGACCCAGTACTTC. Protein sequence: CSVLDRVKTQYF. Full variable domain (remainder filled in from reference TRBV29-1 and TRBJ2-5): SAVISQKPSRDICQRGTSLTIQCQVDSQVTMMFWYRQQPGQSLTLIATANQGSEATYESGFVIDKFPISRPNLTFSTLTVSNMSPEDSSIYLCSVLDRVKTQYFGPGTRLLVL.

The J gene is TRBJ2-5, the V gene TRBV2; D may be TRBD2 (5 bases). The V end lost 7 bases, the J end lost 4 bases, and 13 bases lay between the germline ends. This CDR3 is 13 amino acids long. Germline CDR1 reads SNHLY; CDR2 reads FYNNEI. This CDR3 reads CASIPGRGETQYF. The CDR3 DNA sequence: TGTGCCAGCATTCCGGGGAGAGGAGAGACCCAGTACTTC. Supplemented by reference TRBV2 and TRBJ2-5, the full variable domain reads EPEVTQTPSHQVTQMGQEVILRCVPISNHLYFYWYRQILGQKVEFLVSFYNNEISEKSEIFDDQFSVERPDGSNFTLKIRSTKLEDSAMYFCASIPGRGETQYFGPGTRLLVL.

This chain's CDR3 is CSGEGGNTIYF. The CDR3 region has the DNA TGCAGTGGGGAGGGGGGAAACACCATATATTTT. The chain joins TRBV20-1 to TRBJ1-3; possible D gene TRBD1, 5 bases. Germline CDR1 DFQATT, CDR2 SNEGSKA (reference sequence). The ends were cut back, 7 bases at V and 4 bases at J, with 8 bases in the middle. This CDR3 is 11 amino acids long.

This clonotype was seen only a few times. The V call is TRBV24-1, the J call TRBJ2-2; no clear D gene. V gave up 8 bases and J gave up 0 bases, with 9 bases separating them. The CDR3 has 14 residues. CDR1 is KGHDR and CDR2 is SFDVKD in the germline V gene. This CDR3 reads CATTSRANTGELFF. The CDR3 bases are TGTGCCACCACGTCGAGAGCGAACACCGGGGAGCTGTTTTTT.

The CDR3 here is CASNGGYQETQYF. The CDR3 region has the DNA TGTGCCAGCAACGGGGGGTACCAAGAGACCCAGTACTTC. The V and J genes are TRBV2 and TRBJ2-5; 7 bases align to TRBD2. With 7 bases clipped from V and 0 bases from J, the junction kept 2 bases outside the gene matches. Germline V gene sequence: CDR1 SNHLY, CDR2 FYNNEI. The CDR3 extends over 13 amino acids.

This clonotype came up a few times. The chain joins TRBV5-1 to TRBJ2-2; D is unclear. V shed 4 bases and J shed 5 bases, with 9 bases lying between them. The CDR3 sequence is 13 residues long. Germline CDR1 reads SGHRS; CDR2 reads YFSETQ. CDR3 loop: CASSVEETGELFF. DNA of the CDR3: TGCGCCAGCAGCGTTGAAGAGACCGGGGAGCTGTTTTTT. The full variable domain, in which reference TRBV5-1 and TRBJ2-2 provide the parts outside the CDR3, is KAGVTQTPRYLIKTRGQQVTLSCSPISGHRSVSWYQQTPGQGLQFLFEYFSETQRNKGNFPGRFSGRQFSNSRSEMNVSTLELGDSALYLCASSVEETGELFFGEGSRLTVL.

This clonotype has a handful of counts. The rearrangement links TRBV10-3 to TRBJ2-2, with 11 bases identical to TRBD2. From germline, CDR1 is ENHRY and CDR2 SYGVKD. The CDR3 runs 14 residues. Trimming removed 6 bases from V and 5 bases from J; junction bases left unmatched: 2. The CDR3 DNA sequence: TGTGCCATCAGGGCTAGCGGGGGGACCGGGGAGCTGTTTTTT. Its protein product is CAIRASGGTGELFF.

The chain is built from TRBV28 and TRBJ1-4, with D tentatively TRBD1 (6 bases). V was clipped by 8 bases and J by 4 bases, with 14 bases between them. This CDR3 region has 14 residues. The germline CDR1 and CDR2 sequences are MDHEN and SYDVKM. The CDR3 bases are TGTGCCAGCTCGGGAGGGGGACTTAATGAAAAACTGTTTTTT. This translates into CASSGGGLNEKLFF. Combining the CDR3 with reference TRBV28 and TRBJ1-4 gives the whole variable domain DVKVTQSSRYLVKRTGEKVFLECVQDMDHENMFWYRQDPGLGLRLIYFSYDVKMKEKGDIPEGYSVSREKKERFSLILESASTNQTSMYLCASSGGGLNEKLFFGSGTQLSVL.

This clonotype was seen at least ten times. The chain is built from TRBV7-2 and TRBJ2-3, with D possibly matching TRBD2 (7 bases). V lost 2 bases and J 2 bases, leaving 17 bases between the germline ends. This CDR3 has 17 residues. Germline CDR1 and CDR2: SGHTA and FQGNSA. The CDR3 DNA sequence: TGTGCCAGCAGCTTAAGCAGACGGGGGGCCCTCACAGATACGCAGTATTTT. Translation: CASSLSRRGALTDTQYF.